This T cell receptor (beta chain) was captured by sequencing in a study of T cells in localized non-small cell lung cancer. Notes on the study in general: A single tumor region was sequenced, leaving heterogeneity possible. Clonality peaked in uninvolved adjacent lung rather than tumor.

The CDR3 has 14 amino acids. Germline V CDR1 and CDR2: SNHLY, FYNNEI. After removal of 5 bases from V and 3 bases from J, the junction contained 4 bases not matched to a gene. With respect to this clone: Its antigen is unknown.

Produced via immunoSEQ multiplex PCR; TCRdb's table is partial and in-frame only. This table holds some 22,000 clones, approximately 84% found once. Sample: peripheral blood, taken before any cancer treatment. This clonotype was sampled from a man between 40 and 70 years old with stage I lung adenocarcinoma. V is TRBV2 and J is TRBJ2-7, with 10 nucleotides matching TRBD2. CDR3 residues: CASSRTSGHYEQYF. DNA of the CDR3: TGTGCCAGCAGTCGGACTAGCGGACACTACGAGCAGTACTTC.